Below, one T cell receptor (beta chain) is given with its context. CDR1 and CDR2 (germline): LNHNV, YYDKDF (reference sequence). V was trimmed by 0 bases and J by 5 bases, leaving 14 bases between them. The CDR3 totals 16 residues. The sample comes from a study of blood T cell repertoires in COVID-19. Repertoires were generated with immunoSEQ multiplex PCR, while TCRdb's copy carries only in-frame clones and drops some. The sample holds about 360,000 clones; 65% to 85% are singletons and the top ten take 2.5% to 3%. The sequencing input was peripheral blood. The clonotype originates from a man under 40 with active or convalescent COVID-19. The chain uses TRBV15 and TRBJ2-1, with a possible D match to TRBD1 (7 bases). In nucleotides, the CDR3 is TGTGCCACCAGCAGAGATCCGACAGGGAGGAACAATGAGCAGTTCTTC. Translating it yields CATSRDPTGRNNEQFF.